Below, 30 T cell receptor beta chains from the same sample are listed, as sequenced in a study of regulatory T cells in long-lasting Graves disease. Stated time point: persistent/refractory GD, antithyroid drugs over 5 years with positive TRAb. PBMC RNA was the source of the TCR library. For TCR beta, libraries came from iRepertoire HTBI primers and Arm-PCR of CDR3 regions. Each CDR3 protein is one row after TCRdb ran MiXCR on the multiplex PCR reads. The table records some 450,000 distinct CDR3 sequences, about a quarter of them present only once. The source material was peripheral blood mononuclear cells (PBMCs), sampled when the disease was refractory, from a patient treated with antithyroid drugs. Receptors originate from a female donor with Graves disease.

On this clonotype itself: A far larger clone is only one base removed, so a read error is likely. Written as DNA, the CDR3 is TGTACCAGCAGACCGACCGACAGGGGACAAGGCTACGAGCAGTACTTC. Protein sequence: CTSRPTDRGQGYEQYF. This chain uses TRBV6-2 or TRBV6-3 with TRBJ2-7; TRBD1 matches at 8 bases. The CDR3 totals 16 residues. The V gene's germline CDR1 is MNHEY and CDR2 SVGEGT.

Ten or more counts support this clonotype. The V gene is TRBV28, the J gene TRBJ2-5; 10 bases match TRBD1. CDR3 length equals 14 residues. The ends lost 5 bases at V and 5 bases at J; junction bases unmatched: 5. Per germline, CDR1 MDHEN and CDR2 SYDVKM. The CDR3: CASSGTGERETQYF. As DNA, the CDR3 is TGTGCCAGCAGTGGGACAGGGGAACGGGAGACCCAGTACTTC.

This clonotype was recorded at least ten times. DNA for the CDR3: TGTGCCAGCAGCTGGCCGGGACAGGACCTCTATGGCTACACCTTC. It is translated as CASSWPGQDLYGYTF. The rearrangement uses TRBV5-5 and TRBJ1-2; 8 nucleotides line up with TRBD1. The germline gives CDR1 SGHKS, CDR2 YYEKEE (reference sequence). The CDR3 is made up of 15 amino acids. Losses at the gene ends were 3 bases for V and 4 bases for J; bases not matched to a gene: 8.

This clonotype was seen more than once but under ten times. The chain recombines TRBV28 with TRBJ2-7; 9 positions match TRBD1. Losses at the gene ends were 5 bases for V and 7 bases for J; bases not matched to a gene: 12. CDR1 and CDR2 (germline): MDHEN, SYDVKM. This CDR3 contains 15 residues. DNA of the CDR3: TGTGCCAGCAGTACCTCCGGGACAGGGATGGGGGAGCAGTACTTC. This translates into CASSTSGTGMGEQYF.

The chain uses TRBV4-1 and TRBJ2-7; 11 bases map to TRBD2. V dropped 0 bases and J dropped 6; count of bases not matched to a gene: 10. Germline V gene data show CDR1 as MGHRA and CDR2 as YSYEKL. The CDR3 has 17 residues. The CDR3 DNA reads TGCGCCAGCAGCCAAGATCTGGTAGCGGGAGGGCCGGGCGAGCAGTACTTC. Residues: CASSQDLVAGGPGEQYF.

This clonotype was seen many times. CDR3 in DNA: TGTGCCAGCAGGCCGGACAGGGGATCCTATAATTCACCCCTCCACTTT. It is translated as CASRPDRGSYNSPLHF. This chain connects TRBV12-3 or TRBV12-4 to TRBJ1-6; 9 nucleotides line up with TRBD1. The CDR3 is made up of 16 amino acids. V dropped 6 bases and J dropped 1; count of bases not matched to a gene: 4.

The chain combines TRBV27 with TRBJ2-1; 11 bases map to TRBD2. The CDR3 has 15 amino acids. The junction had 3 bases not matched to a gene; V was cut back by 3 bases and J by 5 bases. Germline CDR1 reads MNHEY; CDR2 reads SMNVEV (reference sequence). In DNA, the CDR3 is TGTGCCAGCAGTTTCCGACTAGCGGGAAACAATGAGCAGTTCTTC. Amino acid sequence: CASSFRLAGNNEQFF.

In the case of this clonotype: A read error is possible here, since a much larger clone lies one base away. V is TRBV12-3 or TRBV12-4 and J is TRBJ2-7, with D hard to call. The length of the CDR3 is 14 residues. For the CDR3, the DNA is TGTGCCAGCAGTTTCGTCAGCAATCCCTACGGGCAGTACTTC. Translating gives CASSFVSNPYGQYF.

This chain links TRBV25-1 with TRBJ2-7; D is possibly TRBD1 or TRBD2 (6 bases each). The V end lost 5 bases, the J end lost 7 bases, and 15 bases lay between the germline ends. Germline CDR1 MGHDK, CDR2 SYGVNS. This CDR3 region has 13 residues. The CDR3 region is CASSKRGVREQYF. In nucleotides, the CDR3 is TGTGCCAGCAGTAAAAGGGGGGTCCGGGAGCAGTACTTC.

The CDR3 sequence: CASSQDNSGETQYF. The CDR3 bases are TGCGCCAGCAGCCAGGATAACTCGGGGGAGACCCAGTACTTC. The V gene is TRBV4-3, the J gene TRBJ2-5, with D possibly being TRBD2 (5 bases). Deletions cut 3 bases from V and 5 bases from J, with 13 bases between. In germline, CDR1 is LGHNA, CDR2 YSLEER. The CDR3 is 14 residues long.

The rearrangement links TRBV5-6 to TRBJ1-5; D unclear. Germline values: CDR1 SGHDT, CDR2 YYEEEE. Trimming removed 0 bases from V and 0 bases from J, with 13 bases in between. This CDR3 region has 17 residues. CDR3 DNA: TGTGCCAGCAGCTTGGGGTTACAGTCCTTTAGCAATCAGCCCCAGCATTTT. Its protein product is CASSLGLQSFSNQPQHF.

The chain uses TRBV25-1 and TRBJ2-3, with 12 bases matching TRBD1. Germline assignment: CDR1 MGHDK and CDR2 SYGVNS. The CDR3 contains 18 residues. Trimming cost V 0 bases and J 1 base; bases outside gene matches: 5. The CDR3, as DNA: TGTGCCAGCAGTGAATATGGGACAGGGGGCGCTGGCACAGATACGCAGTATTTT. Translating it yields CASSEYGTGGAGTDTQYF. The full variable domain, with the rest looked up from reference TRBV25-1 and TRBJ2-3, is EADIYQTPRYLVIGTGKKITLECSQTMGHDKMYWYQQDPGMELHLIHYSYGVNSTEKGDLSSESTVSRIRTEHFPLTLESARPSHTSQYLCASSEYGTGGAGTDTQYFGPGTRLTVL.

CDR3 DNA: TGTGCCAGCAGCTTAACCGGGACTACACACTCCTACGAGCAGTACTTC. This gives the protein CASSLTGTTHSYEQYF. The V call is TRBV7-2, the J call TRBJ2-7, with 7 nucleotides matching TRBD2. The CDR3 length is 16 residues. Germline V gives CDR1 SGHTA, CDR2 FQGNSA. The trim removed 2 bases at V and 0 bases at J, leaving 7 bases unmatched.

This clonotype was seen ten or more times. The chain joins TRBV27 to TRBJ1-2; possible D gene TRBD1, 6 bases. V shed 5 bases and J shed 2 bases, with 15 bases lying between them. There are 15 residues in the CDR3. Looked up from germline, CDR1 is MNHEY and CDR2 is SMNVEV (reference sequence). CDR3 region: CASSPERRGNYGYTF. The CDR3 DNA sequence: TGTGCCAGCAGTCCGGAACGCAGGGGAAACTATGGCTACACCTTC.

This clonotype was picked up many times. V and J are TRBV5-1 and TRBJ1-2; D is undetermined. The germline V gene has CDR1 SGHRS and CDR2 YFSETQ. This CDR3 spans 14 amino acids. V was pared by 4 bases and J by 2 bases, with 12 bases between. The CDR3 nucleotides read TGCGCCAGCAGCCCGGCAGGCAGGAACTATGGCTACACCTTC. The encoded protein is CASSPAGRNYGYTF.

This clonotype was recorded at least ten times. The CDR3 DNA reads as TGCAGTGCCAGACAGACAGGGAACTATGGCTACACCTTC. As protein: CSARQTGNYGYTF. The chain links TRBV20-1 to TRBJ1-2, with 7 nucleotides matching TRBD1. Looked up from germline, CDR1 is DFQATT and CDR2 is SNEGSKA (reference sequence). The CDR3 is made up of 13 amino acids. Trimming took 6 bases from V and 2 from J; bases not matched to a gene: 6.

The chain uses TRBV6-4 and TRBJ1-5; maybe TRBD1 (6 bases). This CDR3 is 14 amino acids long. V was cut by 0 bases and J by 7 bases, with 10 bases left in between. Germline assignment: CDR1 MRHNA and CDR2 SNTAGT. The CDR3 here is CASSDSPGVQPQHF. In DNA, the CDR3 is TGTGCCAGCAGTGACTCACCAGGGGTCCAGCCCCAGCATTTT.

This clonotype has a count of ten or more. CDR3 DNA: TGTGCCAGCAGTCCCGGGACTAGCGGGAGATCGACCTACGAGCAGTACTTC. It codes for CASSPGTSGRSTYEQYF. The V and J genes are TRBV6-1 and TRBJ2-7; 14 bases line up with TRBD2. V was clipped by 5 bases and J by 2 bases; unmatched bases: 8. In germline, CDR1 is MNHNS, CDR2 SASEGT. CDR3 length: 17 amino acids.

The V and J genes are TRBV5-6 and TRBJ1-2; tentative D call: TRBD1 (5 bases). Per germline, CDR1 SGHDT and CDR2 YYEEEE. V was clipped by 0 bases and J by 7 bases, with 16 bases between them. This CDR3 region has 15 residues. CDR3: CASSLVGPLGTGYTF. The CDR3 nucleotides read TGTGCCAGCAGCTTGGTGGGTCCATTGGGGACTGGCTACACCTTC. Filled out from reference TRBV5-6 and TRBJ1-2, the complete variable domain reads DAGVTQSPTHLIKTRGQQVTLRCSPKSGHDTVSWYQQALGQGPQFIFQYYEEEERQRGNFPDRFSGHQFPNYSSELNVNALLLGDSALYLCASSLVGPLGTGYTFGSGTRLTVV.

This clonotype has at least ten counts. The chain couples TRBV2 to TRBJ2-7; the D is unclear. The CDR3 has 16 residues. Germline CDR1 SNHLY, CDR2 FYNNEI. Trimming removed 4 bases from V and 9 bases from J, with 25 bases in between. This CDR3 reads CASSGILPGLTRVQYF. Written as DNA, the CDR3 is TGTGCCAGCAGTGGGATACTGCCGGGCCTCACCCGGGTGCAGTACTTC.

On this clonotype: At one boundary the junction diverges from the germline segment, which might be a read error. The rearrangement uses TRBV28 and TRBJ1-5; possible D gene TRBD1, 5 bases. CDR3 length: 19 residues. CDR1 is MDHEN and CDR2 is SYDVKM in the germline V gene. The CDR3 loop is CACSPTRWGRRGMGEPQHF. The CDR3, as DNA: TGTGCCTGCAGCCCCACGCGTTGGGGGAGGCGGGGTATGGGAGAGCCCCAGCATTTT.

This sequence joins TRBV7-2 and TRBJ1-2; D uncertain. V lost 5 bases and J lost 5, with 12 bases in between. The CDR3 consists of 13 residues. Germline V gene data show CDR1 as SGHTA and CDR2 as FQGNSA. As DNA, the CDR3 is TGTGCCAGCAGCCTTGGGTGGAATTATGGCTACACCTTC. This translates into CASSLGWNYGYTF. Full variable domain (missing parts from reference TRBV7-2 and TRBJ1-2): GAGVSQSPSNKVTEKGKDVELRCDPISGHTALYWYRQSLGQGLEFLIYFQGNSAPDKSGLPSDRFSAERTGGSVSTLTIQRTQQEDSAVYLCASSLGWNYGYTFGSGTRLTVV.

The table lists this clonotype with a few counts. This rearrangement joins TRBV5-1 to TRBJ2-7; the match to TRBD1 covers 7 bases. The CDR3 is 14 amino acids. V lost 0 bases, J lost 6 bases, and 6 bases stayed unmatched. Germline CDR1 and CDR2: SGHRS and YFSETQ. The CDR3 region has the DNA TGCGCCAGCAGCTTGGGAGACAGGGTATCCGAGCAGTACTTC. Translating it yields CASSLGDRVSEQYF.

This clonotype was seen a handful of times. The chain recombines TRBV20-1 with TRBJ2-3; 8 bases are a match to TRBD2. The V segment lost 3 bases and the J segment 1 base; nucleotides outside the gene matches: 9. The germline V gene encodes CDR1 DFQATT and CDR2 SNEGSKA (reference sequence). The CDR3 spans 16 residues. Written as DNA, the CDR3 is TGCAGTGCTAGCCGAGGTCTAGCGGGCGGCACAGATACGCAGTATTTT. As protein: CSASRGLAGGTDTQYF.

The chain links TRBV6-1 to TRBJ2-7; 11 nucleotides align to TRBD2. This CDR3 has 15 residues. V shed 7 bases, J shed 4 bases, and the junction held 9 bases outside the gene matches. Per germline, CDR1 MNHNS and CDR2 SASEGT. CDR3 nucleotide sequence: TGTGCCAGCATCCCCGGGACTAGCGGATATTACGAGCAGTACTTC. Translation: CASIPGTSGYYEQYF.

The chain carries TRBV29-1 and TRBJ1-1; perhaps TRBD1 as D (5 bases). Per the germline V gene, CDR1 is SQVTM and CDR2 is ANQGSEA. The CDR3 sequence is 11 residues long. Deletions cut 4 bases from V and 6 bases from J, with 9 bases between. CDR3 sequence reads: CSVAGAAEAFF. CDR3 sequence (DNA): TGCAGCGTTGCTGGGGCAGCTGAAGCTTTCTTT.

This clonotype was counted ten times or more. V and J are TRBV28 and TRBJ2-7; the match to TRBD2 covers 7 bases. V shed 0 bases and J 5 bases; nucleotides not matched to a gene: 10. Germline V gene lookup returns CDR1 MDHEN and CDR2 SYDVKM. CDR3 length: 16 amino acids. The CDR3 sequence is CASSLWGGTLPNEQYF. The CDR3 bases are TGTGCCAGCAGTTTATGGGGGGGGACCCTACCCAACGAGCAGTACTTC.

This chain joins TRBV6-1 and TRBJ2-3; D call uncertain. V lost 5 bases and J 4 bases, leaving 13 bases between the germline ends. CDR1 and CDR2 (germline): MNHNS, SASEGT. The CDR3 extends over 14 amino acids. DNA of the CDR3: TGTGCCAGCAGTCAGTGGGCAGACTCAGATACGCAGTATTTT. Amino acids: CASSQWADSDTQYF.

V usage is TRBV5-1 and J usage is TRBJ2-5; the D gene is possibly TRBD2 (6 bases). Trimming shortened V by 4 bases and J by 5 bases, and 15 bases separated the two germline ends. Germline V gene sequence: CDR1 SGHRS, CDR2 YFSETQ. The CDR3 length is 14 residues. The CDR3 loop reads CASSPDGGTETQYF. In DNA form, the CDR3 reads TGCGCCAGCAGCCCGGACGGAGGGACGGAGACCCAGTACTTC.

This clonotype was observed many times. This sequence joins TRBV30 and TRBJ2-7; no clear D gene. Germline values: CDR1 GTSNPN, CDR2 SVGIG (reference sequence). CDR3 length: 13 amino acids. The germline V and J ends were trimmed by 0 bases and 3 bases, with 9 bases remaining between them. The CDR3 is CAWSVMYSYEQYF. The CDR3 DNA sequence: TGTGCCTGGAGTGTAATGTATAGCTACGAGCAGTACTTC.